This TCR beta chain was identified during a study of T cell repertoires in cytomegalovirus infection. The study's findings and limits: There were carriers of CMV plus the relevant HLA, and cumulative public TCR beta family frequency identified them.

With respect to this clonotype: Its antigen is still unknown.

The CDR3 consists of 13 residues. V gave up 2 bases and J gave up 9 bases, with 8 bases separating them. Germline V gives CDR1 MDHEN, CDR2 SYDVKM. Each CDR3 protein gets one entry after TCRdb re-called the reads with MiXCR. Here the sample spans about 920,000 distinct CDR3 sequences, around 30% being singletons. This clonotype was obtained from a human donor in good health (CMV status not recorded). Some clones in this sample may be carry-over from other donors' samples. The genes are TRBV28 and TRBJ1-6; D is ambiguous. The sample consisted of cultured CD8+ T cells from PBMCs, taken from culture after CMV antigen stimulation. For the CDR3, the DNA is TGTGCCAGCAGTTTAAGTGGGCGTTCACCCCTCCACTTT. It is translated as CASSLSGRSPLHF.